A selection of T cell receptor beta chains follows, all from one sample in a study of regulatory T cells in long-lasting Graves disease. TCRdb processed the multiplex PCR reads anew with MiXCR; each CDR3 protein has one entry. The repertoire holds some 440,000 distinct CDR3 sequences, with around 21% as singletons. This sample comprised peripheral blood mononuclear cells (PBMCs), obtained when the disease was refractory, from a patient treated with antithyroid drugs. These receptors originate from a female donor with Graves disease. The CDR3 runs from the conserved cysteine through the conserved F or W. The order of the fields is D gene, V gene, clone size, J gene, CDR3 protein, CDR3 DNA. A D gene is named only where the DNA matches it firmly. Size is omitted from some rows. Given values are once, few, many or a class for expanded clones.

d_gene: -; v_gene: TRBV5-6; abundance: many; j_gene: TRBJ2-7; CDR3aa: CASSVDSRSSYEQYF; CDR3nt: TGTGCCAGCAGCGTGGACAGTCGGAGCTCCTACGAGCAGTACTTC
d_gene: TRBD1; v_gene: TRBV7-9; abundance: -; j_gene: TRBJ2-5; CDR3aa: CASSTRTGLVETQYF; CDR3nt: TGTGCCAGCAGCACCCGGACAGGGTTGGTAGAGACCCAGTACTTC
d_gene: -; v_gene: TRBV29-1; abundance: many; j_gene: TRBJ2-7; CDR3aa: CSVVYSTPDYEQYF; CDR3nt: TGCAGCGTTGTCTATTCGACCCCCGACTACGAGCAGTACTTC
d_gene: TRBD2; v_gene: TRBV20-1; abundance: many; j_gene: TRBJ2-7; CDR3aa: CSARGSGELYEQYF; CDR3nt: TGCAGTGCTAGGGGCAGCGGGGAGCTCTACGAGCAGTACTTC
d_gene: TRBD2; v_gene: TRBV7-6; abundance: few; j_gene: TRBJ2-2; CDR3aa: CASSSLRTRTSGSRVVGELFF; CDR3nt: TGTGCCAGCAGCTCCCTCCGGACCAGGACTAGCGGGAGTCGGGTAGTCGGGGAGCTGTTTTTT
d_gene: -; v_gene: TRBV18; abundance: many; j_gene: TRBJ2-7; CDR3aa: CASSPPGGTYEQYF; CDR3nt: TGTGCCAGCTCACCACCCGGGGGTACCTACGAGCAGTACTTC
d_gene: -; v_gene: TRBV19; abundance: -; j_gene: TRBJ2-5; CDR3aa: CASSPFWAGAAQETQYF; CDR3nt: TGTGCCAGTAGTCCCTTTTGGGCTGGGGCGGCCCAAGAGACCCAGTACTTC
d_gene: TRBD1; v_gene: TRBV30; abundance: few; j_gene: TRBJ2-2; CDR3aa: CAWAGTGGTGELFF; CDR3nt: TGTGCCTGGGCCGGGACAGGGGGAACCGGGGAGCTGTTTTTT
d_gene: -; v_gene: TRBV4-1; abundance: -; j_gene: TRBJ2-5; CDR3aa: CASSQGGLGVLETQYF; CDR3nt: TGCGCCAGCAGCCAAGGGGGTTTGGGGGTACTCGAGACCCAGTACTTC
d_gene: -; v_gene: TRBV4-3; abundance: -; j_gene: TRBJ1-2; CDR3aa: CASSQDRKGVRANYGYTF; CDR3nt: TGCGCCAGCAGCCAAGATCGGAAGGGGGTTCGAGCTAACTATGGCTACACCTTC
d_gene: TRBD1; v_gene: TRBV2; abundance: many; j_gene: TRBJ1-4; CDR3aa: CASRARQGSNEKLFF; CDR3nt: TGTGCCAGCAGGGCACGACAGGGTTCTAATGAAAAACTGTTTTTT
d_gene: -; v_gene: TRBV28; abundance: many; j_gene: TRBJ1-2; CDR3aa: CASSSPLHGPPGWGYTF; CDR3nt: TGTGCCAGCAGTTCCCCCCTCCACGGGCCACCCGGATGGGGCTACACCTTC
d_gene: -; v_gene: TRBV30; abundance: many; j_gene: TRBJ2-5; CDR3aa: CAWSPNGVMAYF; CDR3nt: TGTGCCTGGAGTCCCAACGGGGTGATGGCGTACTTC
d_gene: TRBD1; v_gene: TRBV27; abundance: -; j_gene: TRBJ1-2; CDR3aa: CASSTTGQGTNYGYTF; CDR3nt: TGTGCCAGCAGTACAACCGGACAGGGGACTAACTATGGCTACACCTTC
d_gene: -; v_gene: TRBV12-3/TRBV12-4; abundance: many; j_gene: TRBJ2-2; CDR3aa: CASTPDGELFF; CDR3nt: TGTGCCAGCACCCCCGACGGGGAGCTGTTTTTT
d_gene: -; v_gene: TRBV11-2; abundance: -; j_gene: TRBJ2-1; CDR3aa: CASSSITDSYNEQFF; CDR3nt: TGTGCCAGCAGCTCTATCACGGACTCTTACAATGAGCAGTTCTTC
d_gene: TRBD1; v_gene: TRBV7-6; abundance: many; j_gene: TRBJ1-1; CDR3aa: CASSEGQGYTEAFF; CDR3nt: TGTGCCAGCAGCGAGGGACAGGGGTACACTGAAGCTTTCTTT
d_gene: TRBD1; v_gene: TRBV7-9; abundance: many; j_gene: TRBJ2-5; CDR3aa: CASSLSGGDMTQYF; CDR3nt: TGTGCCAGCAGCTTATCAGGGGGTGATATGACCCAGTACTTC
d_gene: TRBD1; v_gene: TRBV28; abundance: -; j_gene: TRBJ2-4; CDR3aa: CASSFGDRVIAKNIQYF; CDR3nt: TGTGCCAGCAGTTTCGGGGACAGGGTGATAGCCAAAAACATTCAGTACTTC
d_gene: -; v_gene: TRBV28; abundance: few; j_gene: TRBJ2-7; CDR3aa: CASSPPSSYEQHF; CDR3nt: TGTGCCAGCAGTCCCCCTTCCTCCTACGAGCAGCACTTC
d_gene: TRBD1; v_gene: TRBV30; abundance: -; j_gene: TRBJ1-2; CDR3aa: CAWSVQGVGYTF; CDR3nt: TGTGCCTGGAGTGTTCAGGGGGTTGGCTACACCTTC
d_gene: -; v_gene: TRBV28; abundance: many; j_gene: TRBJ2-7; CDR3aa: CARTSHLYEQYF; CDR3nt: TGTGCCAGAACAAGTCACCTCTACGAGCAGTACTTC
d_gene: -; v_gene: TRBV7-2; abundance: few; j_gene: TRBJ2-7; CDR3aa: CASRPARGATYEQYF; CDR3nt: TGTGCCAGCAGACCAGCTAGGGGGGCCACCTACGAGCAGTACTTC
d_gene: -; v_gene: TRBV2; abundance: few; j_gene: TRBJ1-3; CDR3aa: CASSADATIYF; CDR3nt: TGTGCCAGCAGTGCGGATGCCACCATATATTTT
d_gene: TRBD1; v_gene: TRBV12-3/TRBV12-4; abundance: many; j_gene: TRBJ1-1; CDR3aa: CASSVWPGGNTEAFF; CDR3nt: TGTGCCAGCAGTGTCTGGCCAGGGGGAAACACTGAAGCTTTCTTT
d_gene: TRBD2; v_gene: TRBV5-1; abundance: many; j_gene: TRBJ2-7; CDR3aa: CASSLGGSIPYEQYF; CDR3nt: TGCGCCAGCAGCTTGGGCGGGAGCATCCCCTACGAGCAGTACTTC
d_gene: -; v_gene: TRBV6-5; abundance: -; j_gene: TRBJ1-1; CDR3aa: CASSYHGRDTEAFF; CDR3nt: TGTGCCAGCAGTTATCACGGGAGAGACACTGAAGCTTTCTTT
d_gene: -; v_gene: TRBV2; abundance: many; j_gene: TRBJ2-2; CDR3aa: CASSEEGLRFTGELFF; CDR3nt: TGTGCCAGCAGTGAAGAGGGACTTCGATTCACCGGGGAGCTGTTTTTT
d_gene: TRBD1; v_gene: TRBV19; abundance: few; j_gene: TRBJ2-7; CDR3aa: CASSQQGEVYEQYF; CDR3nt: TGTGCTAGTAGCCAACAGGGGGAAGTCTACGAGCAGTACTTC
d_gene: TRBD2; v_gene: TRBV5-6; abundance: -; j_gene: TRBJ2-7; CDR3aa: CASSLALAGVNEQYF; CDR3nt: TGTGCCAGCAGCTTGGCCTTAGCGGGAGTGAACGAGCAGTACTTC
d_gene: -; v_gene: TRBV7-8; abundance: -; j_gene: TRBJ1-5; CDR3aa: CASSRGVGNGNQPQHF; CDR3nt: TGTGCCAGCAGCCGCGGGGTAGGGAATGGCAATCAGCCCCAGCATTTT
d_gene: -; v_gene: TRBV5-1; abundance: -; j_gene: TRBJ1-2; CDR3aa: CASSLWGAGEIGYTF; CDR3nt: TGTGCCAGCAGCTTGTGGGGGGCAGGAGAAATTGGCTACACCTTC
d_gene: -; v_gene: TRBV3-1; abundance: many; j_gene: TRBJ2-7; CDR3aa: CASSPASTYEQYF; CDR3nt: TGTGCCAGCAGCCCCGCTTCAACCTACGAGCAGTACTTC
d_gene: -; v_gene: TRBV12-3/TRBV12-4; abundance: -; j_gene: TRBJ2-7; CDR3aa: CASSFPGRVVPDEQYF; CDR3nt: TGTGCCAGCAGTTTCCCCGGCAGGGTGGTTCCGGACGAGCAGTACTTC
d_gene: TRBD1; v_gene: TRBV20-1; abundance: -; j_gene: TRBJ1-5; CDR3aa: CSARSWTGNTYQPQHF; CDR3nt: TGCAGTGCTAGATCCTGGACAGGGAACACCTATCAGCCCCAGCATTTT
d_gene: -; v_gene: TRBV7-2; abundance: -; j_gene: TRBJ2-6; CDR3aa: CASSLGTSGGAGANVLTF; CDR3nt: TGTGCCAGCAGCTTAGGGACGAGTGGCGGAGCTGGGGCCAACGTCCTGACTTTC
d_gene: TRBD1; v_gene: TRBV11-2; abundance: many; j_gene: TRBJ1-2; CDR3aa: CASSSGRGQDWPIYGYTF; CDR3nt: TGTGCCAGCAGCTCCGGGCGGGGACAGGATTGGCCCATTTATGGCTACACCTTC
d_gene: -; v_gene: TRBV2; abundance: many; j_gene: TRBJ1-2; CDR3aa: CASSRGLYGYTF; CDR3nt: TGTGCCAGCAGTCGCGGGCTCTATGGCTACACCTTC
d_gene: -; v_gene: TRBV7-2; abundance: -; j_gene: TRBJ2-5; CDR3aa: CASSSPSDSATGWGETQYF; CDR3nt: TGTGCCAGCAGCTCACCGTCGGATAGCGCGACGGGGTGGGGAGAGACCCAGTACTTC
d_gene: TRBD2; v_gene: TRBV10-3; abundance: few; j_gene: TRBJ2-2; CDR3aa: CAITSGENTGELFF; CDR3nt: TGTGCCATCACTAGCGGGGAGAACACCGGGGAGCTGTTTTTT
d_gene: -; v_gene: TRBV30; abundance: -; j_gene: TRBJ2-7; CDR3aa: CAWSVGQTRPQAEQYF; CDR3nt: TGTGCCTGGAGTGTAGGCCAGACACGGCCCCAGGCCGAGCAGTACTTC
d_gene: -; v_gene: TRBV28; abundance: many; j_gene: TRBJ1-5; CDR3aa: CASNSLGTNQPQHF; CDR3nt: TGTGCCAGCAACAGTTTGGGTACCAATCAGCCCCAGCATTTT
d_gene: -; v_gene: TRBV14; abundance: -; j_gene: TRBJ1-5; CDR3aa: CASSQDGDGNYSNQPQHF; CDR3nt: TGTGCCAGCAGCCAAGATGGGGACGGAAACTATAGCAATCAGCCCCAGCATTTT
d_gene: -; v_gene: TRBV28; abundance: many; j_gene: TRBJ1-4; CDR3aa: CASSLRTRRGKLFF; CDR3nt: TGTGCCAGCAGTTTGCGGACCCGGCGGGGAAAACTGTTTTTT
d_gene: -; v_gene: TRBV20-1; abundance: many; j_gene: TRBJ1-6; CDR3aa: CSASFLGGYDSPLHF; CDR3nt: TGCAGTGCTAGTTTTCTAGGGGGTTACGATTCACCCCTCCACTTT
d_gene: -; v_gene: TRBV30; abundance: few; j_gene: TRBJ1-1; CDR3aa: CAWGRDNPEAFF; CDR3nt: TGTGCCTGGGGTCGGGACAACCCTGAAGCTTTCTTT
d_gene: -; v_gene: TRBV20-1; abundance: -; j_gene: TRBJ1-2; CDR3aa: CSAEKGLNYGYTF; CDR3nt: TGCAGTGCGGAAAAGGGCCTAAACTATGGCTACACCTTC
d_gene: TRBD2; v_gene: TRBV5-1; abundance: few; j_gene: TRBJ2-7; CDR3aa: CASSIRLAGLEQYF; CDR3nt: TGCGCCAGCAGCATCCGACTAGCAGGTCTTGAGCAGTACTTC
d_gene: TRBD1; v_gene: TRBV28; abundance: many; j_gene: TRBJ1-2; CDR3aa: CASSLPDREALGYTF; CDR3nt: TGTGCCAGCAGTTTGCCCGACAGGGAAGCTCTTGGCTACACCTTC
d_gene: TRBD1; v_gene: TRBV6-5; abundance: many; j_gene: TRBJ1-2; CDR3aa: CASSYSTGAAIQSYGYTF; CDR3nt: TGTGCCAGCAGTTATTCGACAGGGGCCGCGATTCAGAGCTATGGCTACACCTTC